This T cell receptor beta chain was sequenced in a study of cytomegalovirus exposure and HLA in healthy donors. It was with 60 Vbeta and 13 Jbeta primers that the PCR ran. Produced via immunoSEQ multiplex PCR; TCRdb's table is partial and in-frame only. The top ten clones hold 5% to 6.5% of a sample with about 220,000 clones, roughly 87% of them seen once. This clone was detected once. The antigen is unknown. This CDR3 region has 12 residues. V was cut by 4 bases and J by 4 bases, with 8 bases left in between. Per the germline V gene, CDR1 is MNHNS and CDR2 is SASEGT. General study results and limits: Most TCR sequences were uncommon, yet certain public TCRs appeared in many donors. Earlier analysis found most TCR beta V segments productive about 87% or about 30% of the time. Later work found that TCR association rates differed between HLA loci; DRB1 had the most and HLA-C the fewest.

The TCR was taken from a woman aged 40 to 49 in good health and CMV-seropositive. Material: PBMCs. The genes are TRBV6-1 and TRBJ2-7; D uncertain. For the CDR3, the DNA is TGTGCCAGCAGTGGAAGAGAGTACGAGCAGTACTTC. Translated: CASSGREYEQYF.